This T cell receptor beta chain was recorded in a study of post-analysis software for immune sequencing data. Study overall: Recorded disease courses covered relapsing-remitting, secondary progressive and progressive-relapsing multiple sclerosis. Some patients had no subtype annotation. Points from the study as a whole: Controls had lower frequencies than patients of roughly five TRBV segments, which included TRBV5-6, TRBV5-1 and TRBV20-1. Significantly lower normalized Chao1 diversity was found in patients with multiple sclerosis relative to controls.

This clonotype was observed a few times. Its antigen remains unidentified. The TCR beta cDNA libraries contained unique molecular identifiers. TCRdb reanalysed the PCR reads using MiXCR and keeps one entry per CDR3 protein. The sample shows hundreds of thousands of distinct CDR3 sequences, 53% of them seen only once. From germline, CDR1 is SGHRS and CDR2 YFSETQ. The CDR3 has 12 residues. V was cut by 4 bases and J by 3 bases, with 8 bases left in between. Sequenced material: blood. The chain couples TRBV5-1 to TRBJ2-7; D call uncertain. The TCR was taken from a girl aged 5 to 17 with multiple sclerosis. The CDR3: CASSKDNYEQYF. CDR3 DNA sequence: TGCGCCAGCAGCAAAGACAACTACGAGCAGTACTTC.